The rows below give T cell receptor beta chains drawn from one sample of a study of beta chain features in type 1 diabetes. The protocol was immunoSEQ multiplex PCR, while the TCRdb copy is restricted to in-frame clones and leaves out a portion. The data contain around 150,000 clones, approximately 8.1% of them seen just once; the ten biggest clones take up less than 0.85%. The sample was central memory CD4+ T cells from blood. These receptors all stem from a man aged 18-30 years in good health. Each CDR3 is given with its conserved first and last residue. Each record gives: V gene, J gene, D gene, clone size, CDR3 protein, CDR3 DNA. A D gene is named only where the DNA matches it firmly. A clone size is listed for some rows: how often the clone was seen (once, few, many), or a class if it is expanded.

>TRBV10-3|TRBJ2-2|TRBD2|many
CAISESGLAGVVAGELFF
TGTGCCATCAGTGAGTCGGGGTTAGCGGGAGTCGTTGCCGGGGAGCTGTTTTTT
>TRBV30|TRBJ2-3|TRBD2|-
CAWRSASGNTDTQYF
TGTGCCTGGAGATCGGCTAGCGGGAATACAGATACGCAGTATTTT
>TRBV28|TRBJ2-7|TRBD1|many
CASTDRDSQYF
TGTGCCAGCACCGACCGGGACAGCCAGTACTTC
>TRBV29-1|TRBJ1-2|-|few
CSVERGNGYTF
TGCAGCGTTGAAAGAGGTAATGGCTACACCTTC
>TRBV19|TRBJ2-7|-|many
CASMPGHSASYEQYF
TGTGCCAGTATGCCCGGACACTCAGCCTCCTACGAGCAGTACTTC
>TRBV5-1|TRBJ2-3|-|few
CASSGGSGGDTQYF
TGCGCCAGCAGCGGGGGTTCGGGGGGCGATACGCAGTATTTT
>TRBV7-6|TRBJ2-7|-|-
CASSLEEGEQYF
TGTGCCAGCAGCTTAGAGGAGGGCGAGCAGTACTTC
>TRBV7-2|TRBJ2-7|TRBD2|-
CASSLSRLAGGLSYEQYF
TGTGCCAGCAGCTTATCCCGACTAGCGGGAGGCCTTTCCTACGAGCAGTACTTC
>TRBV18|TRBJ1-3|TRBD1|-
CASSAGQPDLSGNTIYF
TGTGCCAGCTCCGCGGGACAGCCCGATCTCTCTGGAAACACCATATATTTT
>TRBV25-1|TRBJ1-2|-|many
CASSDNRVGYTF
TGTGCCAGCAGTGACAACCGGGTCGGCTACACCTTC
>TRBV7-3|TRBJ1-2|-|few
CASSVDRDTNYGYTF
TGTGCCAGCAGCGTTGACCGGGACACAAACTATGGCTACACCTTC
>TRBV7-3|TRBJ2-1|-|many
CASSRFISDEQFF
TGTGCCAGCAGCCGCTTCATTAGCGATGAGCAGTTCTTC
>TRBV28|TRBJ1-2|TRBD1|few
CASSAGSAGTAYGYTF
TGTGCCAGCAGTGCCGGCTCGGCCGGGACAGCCTATGGCTACACCTTC
>TRBV5-4|TRBJ2-1|TRBD2|-
CASSSPPSGAYNEQFF
TGTGCCAGCAGCTCACCCCCCAGCGGGGCCTACAATGAGCAGTTCTTC
>TRBV19|TRBJ2-7|-|many
CASSDDRSSYEQYF
TGTGCCAGTAGCGACGACAGGAGCTCCTACGAGCAGTACTTC
>TRBV30|TRBJ2-5|-|many
CAWSVGGTQETQYF
TGTGCCTGGAGTGTTGGGGGGACCCAAGAGACCCAGTACTTC
>TRBV7-2|TRBJ1-4|TRBD1|few
CASSPQGAGEKLFF
TGTGCCAGCAGCCCGCAGGGGGCAGGGGAAAAACTGTTTTTT
>TRBV19|TRBJ2-1|-|-
CASSATGHSSYNEQFF
TGTGCCAGTAGTGCCACAGGGCACAGCTCCTACAATGAGCAGTTCTTC
>TRBV5-1|TRBJ2-2|-|few
CASSVDSTGELFF
TGCGCCAGCAGCGTGGACAGCACCGGGGAGCTGTTTTTT
>TRBV4-1|TRBJ2-3|-|-
CASSQAGVKPDTQYF
TGCGCCAGCAGCCAAGCGGGGGTGAAACCAGATACGCAGTATTTT
>TRBV9|TRBJ2-2|-|few
CASSSDIHTGELFF
TGTGCCAGCAGCTCGGACATCCACACCGGGGAGCTGTTTTTT
>TRBV5-8|TRBJ2-1|-|-
CASSLGTAAYNEQFF
TGTGCCAGCAGCTTGGGGACAGCGGCCTACAATGAGCAGTTCTTC
>TRBV5-1|TRBJ1-1|-|few
CASSNQGNTEAFF
TGCGCCAGCAGCAATCAGGGCAACACTGAAGCTTTCTTT
>TRBV7-6|TRBJ2-7|-|-
CAGSLGGGSYEQYF
TGTGCCGGCAGCTTAGGGGGGGGTTCCTACGAGCAGTACTTC
>TRBV19|TRBJ2-5|-|few
CASTYGGEETQYF
TGTGCCAGTACCTATGGGGGCGAGGAGACCCAGTACTTC
>TRBV29-1|TRBJ2-3|TRBD2|-
CSGEGASGSQGDTQYF
TGCAGCGGGGAGGGGGCTAGCGGGAGTCAGGGGGATACGCAGTATTTT
>TRBV4-2|TRBJ2-3|-|-
CASSQAVGGLGDTQYF
TGTGCCAGCAGCCAAGCTGTGGGGGGGCTTGGAGATACGCAGTATTTT
>TRBV28|TRBJ2-7|-|many
CASSHYEQYF
TGTGCCAGCAGTCACTACGAGCAGTACTTC
>TRBV2|TRBJ2-7|TRBD1|-
CASTGEGAYYEQYF
TGTGCCAGCACCGGTGAGGGGGCGTACTACGAGCAGTACTTC
>TRBV5-6|TRBJ2-3|TRBD2|few
CASEVAGAHTQYF
TGTGCCAGCGAGGTGGCGGGAGCACATACGCAGTATTTT
>TRBV19|TRBJ1-5|TRBD1|-
CASSPWTGSQPQHF
TGTGCCAGTAGTCCATGGACAGGTTCGCAGCCCCAGCATTTT
>TRBV25-1|TRBJ2-7|TRBD2|few
CASSVAGGYEQYF
TGTGCCAGCAGTGTAGCGGGAGGGTACGAGCAGTACTTC
>TRBV4-2|TRBJ2-5|TRBD2|-
CASSQRGGLAGGKETQYF
TGTGCCAGCAGCCAGAGAGGAGGTCTAGCGGGGGGCAAAGAGACCCAGTACTTC
>TRBV5-4|TRBJ2-2|-|few
CASSPTWAGPNTGELFF
TGTGCCAGCAGTCCCACTTGGGCGGGACCGAACACCGGGGAGCTGTTTTTT
>TRBV2|TRBJ2-2|TRBD1|few
CASSEAELGGRTGELFF
TGTGCCAGCAGTGAAGCCGAGTTAGGGGGCAGGACCGGGGAGCTGTTTTTT
>TRBV5-6|TRBJ2-4|TRBD1|few
CASSQTGTAGQTIF
TGTGCCAGCAGCCAAACCGGGACAGCCGGCCAAACTATTTTC
>TRBV29-1|TRBJ1-1|-|-
CSVGERGGEAFF
TGCAGCGTTGGGGAGAGAGGGGGTGAAGCTTTCTTT
>TRBV30|TRBJ1-1|-|many
CAWSVARGAFF
TGTGCCTGGAGTGTGGCTCGAGGAGCTTTCTTT
>TRBV7-2|TRBJ1-5|TRBD1|-
CASSLTTGASQPQHF
TGTGCCAGCAGCTTAACAACAGGGGCGAGTCAGCCCCAGCATTTT
>TRBV9|TRBJ2-4|TRBD2|few
CASSPGGTSEGIQYF
TGTGCCAGCAGCCCAGGAGGGACTAGCGAGGGCATTCAGTACTTC
>TRBV5-1|TRBJ2-1|TRBD2|many
CASSFGGDNEQFF
TGCGCCAGCAGCTTTGGGGGGGACAATGAGCAGTTCTTC
>TRBV6-6|TRBJ2-1|TRBD1|few
CASRDRGTGYNEQFF
TGTGCCAGCAGGGACCGGGGGACAGGGTACAATGAGCAGTTCTTC
>TRBV30|TRBJ1-4|TRBD1|-
CAWSVQGGEKLFF
TGTGCCTGGAGTGTGCAGGGGGGTGAAAAACTGTTTTTT
>TRBV28|TRBJ2-4|-|-
CASRDYRVAKNIQYF
TGTGCCAGCAGGGATTACAGGGTAGCCAAAAACATTCAGTACTTC